This TCR beta chain was sequenced for a study of blood T cell repertoires in COVID-19 (TCRdb year 2020). For context, the study as a whole: Samples covering the acute and convalescent phases of COVID-19 were provided by collaborators in the United States, Italy and Spain. The material from the prospective study consisted of cDNA or gDNA derived from T cells, B-cell-depleted T cells, or PBMCs. The dataset comprised deeply sampled blood TCRbeta repertoires from subjects exposed to, actively infected with, or recovered from COVID-19. The repertoires were released in a freely available public database intended as a resource for research on the immune response to SARS-CoV-2. Samples were obtained from the ongoing ImmuneRACE study (first 160 participants) and from some 1,300 subjects provided by 6 global collaborators. Nearly every sample came with metadata listing a de-identified subject ID, COVID-19 status, age in years and sex. HLA class I and class II types, where available, came from metadata supplied by the sample provider rather than from assay-based typing.

CDR1 LNHNV and CDR2 YYDKDF were looked up in the germline V gene (reference sequence). V loses 3 bases at its end and J loses 7 bases; junction bases beyond the gene matches: 8. CDR3 length: 15 amino acids, cysteine to phenylalanine. Only the CDR3 region is kept as DNA, spanning 45 bases read in frame from base 1. Points on this clone: Its antigen target is currently unknown. Base-call qualities are not available, and no considerably larger clone is one nucleotide away.

TCRbeta CDR3 regions were amplified from genomic DNA using the immunoSEQ Assay, a bias-controlled multiplex PCR. The paper's processing steps were these. Nucleated cell counts per sample were estimated from amplification of reference gene primers within the assay. To quantify the absolute abundance of each unique TCRbeta CDR3 rearrangement, sequence reads were collapsed and filtered. Productive Simpson clonality was computed per sample as the square root of Simpson's diversity index over productive rearrangements. Drawn from immuneACCESS, this table holds only the in-frame rearrangements with V and J called that TCRdb kept. Clones are partly lost; checked studies trace under half to an unresolved V gene and leave the rest unexplained. The D gene and trimming were derived from the DNA, and the V and J assignments and clone size from that table. This sample has 180,000 or so clones in its table, and 80% to 85% of those were observed once. Under 3% of the sample belongs to the ten largest clones.

The collaborating institutions used their own protocols to collect whole blood in K2EDTA tubes. Collaborator samples were shipped for TCRbeta analysis as frozen whole blood, isolated PBMCs, or DNA extracted from either sample type. The full study reports these points: How much clinical and demographic metadata was included differed by source and by participant, and the metadata was provided uncurated.

The chain joins TRBV15 to TRBJ1-1; 10 middle bases align to TRBD1. This clonotype originated in a human donor with acute or convalescent COVID-19. The donor label of this sample is uncertain. Source material: peripheral blood. The DNA sequence reads TGTGCCACCAGCAGCCCCGGGACAGGGGCCCGTGAAGCTTTCTTT. Its amino acids are CATSSPGTGAREAFF.